These T cell receptor beta chains were read from a single sample in a study of CD8+ T cells in alopecia areata. Sequencing was performed with immunoSEQ multiplex PCR; in TCRdb, only in-frame clones are kept and a portion is missing. Of hundreds of thousands of clones listed, 67% were seen once; the top ten hold around 1.2%. The input for sequencing was CD4+ T cells sorted from blood, taken at week 0. These receptors came from a human donor with alopecia areata. CDR3s include the opening cysteine and the closing phenylalanine or tryptophan.

V	J	CDR3
TRBV29-1	TRBJ1-1	CSVRQGNTEAFF
TRBV7-2	TRBJ2-5	CASSLTSGGKTQYF
TRBV19	TRBJ2-3	CASSIRYSTDTQYF
TRBV19	TRBJ1-5	CASQDRAAQPQHF
TRBV6-5	TRBJ2-1	CASSSFSYNEQFF
TRBV6-5	TRBJ1-2	CASSYDRDRQSYGYTF
TRBV25-1	TRBJ2-5	CASSPGPYAETQYF
TRBV7-8	TRBJ1-2	CASSPGIAHGYTF
TRBV2	TRBJ2-7	CASSLDPPGGALYEQYF
TRBV29-1	TRBJ1-2	CSAEANYGYTF
TRBV7-8	TRBJ2-1	CASSTLRDNEQFF
TRBV4-2	TRBJ2-6	CASSRTDGDGANVLTF
TRBV18	TRBJ1-6	CASSPSIAGSPLHF
TRBV6-5	TRBJ2-2	CASRRVGNTGELFF
TRBV9	TRBJ2-3	CASNVGVGSHTQYF
TRBV9	TRBJ1-2	CASSVGIGPTYGYTF
TRBV5-4	TRBJ1-5	CASSQDRQAPRPQHF
TRBV13	TRBJ2-7	CASSLAGSQGAAKQYF
TRBV29-1	TRBJ1-5	CSAQDRNDQPQHF
TRBV29-1	TRBJ2-7	CSVEGQGTYEQYF
TRBV5-1	TRBJ2-7	CASSLGAGFGYEQYF
TRBV14	TRBJ2-5	CASRRDFQETQYF
TRBV30	TRBJ2-7	CAWAPGLHSYEQYF
TRBV30	TRBJ2-4	CAWSAGLAKNIQYF
TRBV5-1	TRBJ1-2	CASSSDVAANYGYTF
TRBV5-4	TRBJ1-1	CASSLEGDRALGMNTEAFF
TRBV10-3	TRBJ2-3	CAISPGTSGNTPDTQYF
TRBV30	TRBJ1-3	CAWSGRQGPGNTIYF
TRBV18	TRBJ2-7	CASSSRVASEQYF
TRBV4-3	TRBJ2-5	CASSLRTAYQETQYF
TRBV5-1	TRBJ2-2	CASSPQGPGELFF
TRBV10-2	TRBJ1-2	CASSVGPTYGYTF
TRBV29-1	TRBJ1-1	CSAGNRGVDTEAFF
TRBV4-3	TRBJ2-1	CASSQEGRGSNNEQFF
TRBV5-1	TRBJ2-7	CASSLSAGGTHYEQYF
TRBV29-1	TRBJ1-1	CSVGGGQQAFF
TRBV30	TRBJ1-1	CAWSGQSVAFF
TRBV28	TRBJ1-2	CASSLRGNYGYTF
TRBV29-1	TRBJ2-3	CSVEGTRGTGATDTQYF
TRBV29-1	TRBJ1-2	CSVGPNYGYTF
TRBV29-1	TRBJ2-3	CSVGSTDTQYF
TRBV29-1	TRBJ2-5	CSGNTGTSGAATQYF
TRBV7-2	TRBJ1-2	CASSLDTNYGYTF
TRBV2	TRBJ1-4	CASSSSLGKLFF
TRBV2	TRBJ2-1	CASSPGQGNNEQFF
TRBV13	TRBJ2-6	CASSFRTASGANVLTF
TRBV9	TRBJ2-2	CASSGLASLSGELFF
TRBV9	TRBJ2-1	CASSPLAGGPGNEQFF